The rows below give T cell receptor beta chains drawn from one sample of a study of blood T cell repertoires in COVID-19. The method was immunoSEQ multiplex PCR; TCRdb's version includes in-frame clones alone and lacks a portion of them. The table records fewer than 350,000 clones, approximately 87% of them present only once. Source material: peripheral blood. These receptors were obtained from a woman aged 30 to 39 with COVID-19, enrolled during active disease. CDR3s include the opening cysteine and the closing phenylalanine or tryptophan. A D gene is named only where the DNA matches it firmly. Clone size is not always given. Where it is, it says once, few, many or a class for expanded clones.

D,size,V,J,CDR3,DNA
NA,NA,TRBV11-2,TRBJ1-1,CASSLDRAVNTEAFF,TGTGCCAGCAGCTTAGACAGGGCTGTGAACACTGAAGCTTTCTTT
TRBD1,NA,TRBV6-5,TRBJ2-2,CASSYNVRTGRGELFF,TGTGCCAGCAGTTACAATGTGCGGACAGGGCGCGGGGAGCTGTTTTTT
NA,once,TRBV27,TRBJ1-1,CASSLSGGVWAEAFF,TGTGCCAGCAGTTTATCGGGGGGGGTGTGGGCTGAAGCTTTCTTT
NA,NA,TRBV11-2,TRBJ2-2,CASSLGIGETGELFF,TGTGCCAGCAGCTTAGGAATTGGTGAGACCGGGGAGCTGTTTTTT
NA,NA,TRBV29-1,TRBJ2-7,CSVSQGQYEQYF,TGCAGCGTCTCGCAGGGGCAATACGAGCAGTACTTC
TRBD2,NA,TRBV27,TRBJ2-1,CASRERGGNEQFF,TGTGCCAGCAGGGAGCGGGGTGGCAATGAGCAGTTCTTC
TRBD1,NA,TRBV15,TRBJ2-7,CATSRDQGQGYEQYF,TGTGCCACCAGCAGAGATCAGGGACAGGGGTACGAGCAGTACTTC
NA,few,TRBV20-1,TRBJ1-5,CSATGNQPQHF,TGCAGTGCTACAGGCAATCAGCCCCAGCATTTT
NA,NA,TRBV29-1,TRBJ1-1,CSVDVDQAFF,TGCAGCGTTGACGTAGATCAAGCTTTCTTT
TRBD2,NA,TRBV27,TRBJ2-1,CASSLTSGGVYNEQFF,TGTGCCAGCAGTTTAACGAGCGGGGGGGTTTACAATGAGCAGTTCTTC
TRBD2,NA,TRBV7-6,TRBJ2-1,CASSLTLRTSGRPSSYNEQFF,TGTGCCAGCAGCTTAACCCTTAGGACTAGCGGGAGACCGAGCTCCTACAATGAGCAGTTCTTC